Listed below are T cell receptor beta chains from one sample, sequenced in a study of control samples from healthy donors and cancer patients. Only in-frame clones appear in the TCRdb table, and some are missing; sequencing was by immunoSEQ multiplex PCR. The sample consists of over 200,000 clones, around 80% of them appearing once. The material sequenced was PBMCs. Receptors were obtained from a woman aged 55-70 years with lung cancer. CDR3s include the opening cysteine and the closing phenylalanine or tryptophan. The D gene is left open where the match is weak. Part of the rows lack a size; the others show once, few, many or a class for expanded clones.

j_call	v_call	clone_size	d_call	cdr3_aa	cdr3_nt
TRBJ1-2	TRBV27	.	.	CASSYAQGSNYGYTF	TGTGCCAGCAGTTACGCTCAGGGGAGTAACTATGGCTACACCTTC
TRBJ2-2	TRBV2	.	.	CASSRDAIETGELFF	TGTGCCAGCAGTCGGGATGCTATAGAGACCGGGGAGCTGTTTTTT
TRBJ1-4	TRBV5-4	.	.	CASSLAGEKLFF	TGTGCCAGCAGCTTGGCAGGTGAAAAACTGTTTTTT
TRBJ2-3	TRBV5-1	.	.	CASSLNPSSTDTQYF	TGCGCCAGCAGCTTGAACCCCTCTAGTACAGATACGCAGTATTTT
TRBJ1-1	TRBV2	.	.	CASRPQNRGTEAFF	TGTGCCAGCAGGCCTCAAAATCGGGGCACTGAAGCTTTCTTT
TRBJ1-2	TRBV6-5	.	.	CASSLANYGYTF	TGTGCCAGCAGTCTGGCCAACTATGGCTACACCTTC
TRBJ2-1	TRBV3-1/TRBV3-2	.	TRBD2	CASSPRLAVYNEQFF	TGTGCCAGCAGCCCTCGACTAGCGGTATACAATGAGCAGTTCTTC
TRBJ1-3	TRBV28	.	.	CASSSPAGASSGNTIYF	TGTGCCAGCAGTTCCCCAGCCGGGGCAAGCTCTGGAAACACCATATATTTT
TRBJ1-6	TRBV27	.	.	CATRGGNRSPLHF	TGTGCCACCAGAGGGGGGAACCGCTCACCCCTCCACTTT
TRBJ1-4	TRBV3-1/TRBV3-2	few	.	CASSRGGPNEKLFF	TGTGCCAGCAGCCGGGGGGGGCCTAATGAAAAACTGTTTTTT